The 16 T cell receptor beta chains reported below all come from one sample, sequenced in a study of PD-L1 blockade in urothelial cancer. Here immunoSEQ multiplex PCR was the method, and the copy in TCRdb shows in-frame clones only, minus some. Counted here are around 100,000 clones, approximately 91% occurring once; the ten biggest clones make up 0.8% to 1%. Specimen: PBMCs, collected around atezolizumab (anti-PD-L1) treatment. All receptors come from a woman older than 75 with urothelial cancer.

The V gene is TRBV27, the J gene TRBJ1-2, with 10 nucleotides matching TRBD1. CDR1 and CDR2 from the germline V gene are MNHEY and SMNVEV (reference sequence). The J segment lost 0 bases and the V segment lost 4 bases, leaving 8 bases of the junction unmatched. This CDR3 spans 17 amino acids. CDR3 protein: CASSSNSGTGANYGYTF. CDR3 DNA: TGTGCCAGCAGTTCTAACTCCGGGACAGGGGCTAACTATGGCTACACCTTC.

This chain joins TRBV5-1 and TRBJ2-1; possible D gene TRBD2, 5 bases. With 4 bases removed from V and 0 bases from J, the gap between germline ends came to 11 bases. Germline V lookup: CDR1 SGHRS, CDR2 YFSETQ. This CDR3 region has 15 residues. Here the CDR3 reads CASSISGNSYNEQFF. CDR3 DNA: TGCGCCAGCAGCATAAGCGGCAACTCCTACAATGAGCAGTTCTTC. Full variable domain (outside the CDR3, taken from reference TRBV5-1 and TRBJ2-1): KAGVTQTPRYLIKTRGQQVTLSCSPISGHRSVSWYQQTPGQGLQFLFEYFSETQRNKGNFPGRFSGRQFSNSRSEMNVSTLELGDSALYLCASSISGNSYNEQFFGPGTRLTVL.

The chain couples TRBV27 to TRBJ2-3; 7 bases are shared with TRBD2. The V and J ends lost 6 bases and 2 bases, in that order; junction bases with no gene match: 8. Germline V gene data show CDR1 as MNHEY and CDR2 as SMNVEV (reference sequence). The length of the CDR3 is 15 residues. The CDR3 DNA follows: TGTGCCAGCAGGTGGAGCGGGACGACCACAGATACGCAGTATTTT. It encodes CASRWSGTTTDTQYF.

This clone appeared a single time. This chain connects TRBV5-1 to TRBJ2-7, with D uncertain. CDR1 and CDR2 (germline): SGHRS, YFSETQ. The V gene lost 0 bases and the J gene lost 6 bases, with 10 bases spanning the gap. The CDR3 sequence is 13 residues long. This CDR3 reads CASSLGLPGEQYF. The CDR3, as DNA: TGCGCCAGCAGCTTGGGGCTCCCGGGCGAGCAGTACTTC.

This chain connects TRBV6-4 to TRBJ2-3, with a weak D call TRBD1 (5 bases). The CDR3 is made up of 16 amino acids. The V end lost 3 bases, the J end lost 4 bases, and 17 bases lay between the germline ends. The germline gives CDR1 MRHNA, CDR2 SNTAGT. This CDR3 is CASSESGSADADTQYF. CDR3 DNA sequence: TGTGCCAGCAGTGAATCAGGGTCCGCGGACGCAGATACGCAGTATTTT.

The rearrangement uses TRBV9 and TRBJ2-1; 14 nucleotides match TRBD2. The CDR3 is made up of 16 amino acids. CDR1 is SGDLS, CDR2 YYNGEE, per germline. V shed 0 bases and J 7 bases; nucleotides not matched to a gene: 3. The DNA of the CDR3 is TGTGCCAGCAGCGTAGGACTAGCGGGAGGGCCAAATGAGCAGTTCTTC. It encodes CASSVGLAGGPNEQFF. The full variable domain, completed using reference TRBV9 and TRBJ2-1, is DSGVTQTPKHLITATGQRVTLRCSPRSGDLSVYWYQQSLDQGLQFLIQYYNGEERAKGNILERFSAQQFPDLHSELNLSSLELGDSALYFCASSVGLAGGPNEQFFGPGTRLTVL.

The table lists this clone with a count of one. The V gene is TRBV7-2, the J gene TRBJ2-2, with D tentatively TRBD2 (6 bases). Trimming took 5 bases from V and 6 from J, leaving 19 bases between them. The CDR3 has 16 residues. The germline V gene has CDR1 SGHTA and CDR2 FQGNSA. CDR3 region: CASSLNAGNLAGELFF. The CDR3 nucleotides are TGTGCCAGCAGCCTCAACGCGGGGAATCTCGCCGGGGAGCTGTTTTTT. Full variable domain (outside the CDR3, taken from reference TRBV7-2 and TRBJ2-2): GAGVSQSPSNKVTEKGKDVELRCDPISGHTALYWYRQSLGQGLEFLIYFQGNSAPDKSGLPSDRFSAERTGGSVSTLTIQRTQQEDSAVYLCASSLNAGNLAGELFFGEGSRLTVL.

The V gene is TRBV5-1, the J gene TRBJ1-2; 9 bases are a match to TRBD1. The J segment lost 8 bases and the V segment lost 4 bases, leaving 6 bases of the junction unmatched. The germline V gene has CDR1 SGHRS and CDR2 YFSETQ. The CDR3 contains 13 residues. This CDR3 is CASSAGQGGGYTF. CDR3 DNA: TGCGCCAGCAGCGCGGGACAGGGTGGAGGCTACACCTTC.

This clone was recorded only once. The V and J genes are TRBV11-3 and TRBJ2-1, with D unresolved. CDR1 SGHNT and CDR2 YENEEA come from the germline V gene. This CDR3 region has 16 residues. V lost 1 base to trimming and J lost 3 bases, with 13 bases between them. The CDR3 bases are TGTGCCAGCAGCTTAGGAGACCCTAGGTTCTACAATGAGCAGTTCTTC. Translated, it gives CASSLGDPRFYNEQFF.

This chain links TRBV28 with TRBJ2-5; no firm D call. In germline, CDR1 is MDHEN, CDR2 SYDVKM. This CDR3 has 15 amino acids. Trimming left V 2 bases short and J 0 bases short, with 10 bases between. The CDR3: CASSLPSLYQETQYF. CDR3 nucleotides: TGTGCCAGCAGTTTACCCTCGTTATACCAAGAGACCCAGTACTTC. Drawing the rest from reference TRBV28 and TRBJ2-5, the complete variable domain is DVKVTQSSRYLVKRTGEKVFLECVQDMDHENMFWYRQDPGLGLRLIYFSYDVKMKEKGDIPEGYSVSREKKERFSLILESASTNQTSMYLCASSLPSLYQETQYFGPGTRLLVL.

This chain uses TRBV7-9 with TRBJ2-6; 11 bases agree with TRBD1. With V trimmed by 5 bases and J by 2 bases, 8 bases remained unmatched. Germline V gene sequence: CDR1 SEHNR, CDR2 FQNEAQ (reference sequence). The CDR3 totals 18 residues. The CDR3 is CASSRLVGQGAGANVLTF. CDR3 nucleotides: TGTGCCAGCAGCAGGCTGGTGGGACAGGGGGCTGGGGCCAACGTCCTGACTTTC.

The rearrangement joins TRBV29-1 to TRBJ2-3; possibly TRBD2 for D (6 bases). The CDR3 length is 13 residues. Germline assignment: CDR1 SQVTM and CDR2 ANQGSEA. V gave up 3 bases and J gave up 5 bases, with 12 bases separating them. In DNA form, the CDR3 reads TGCAGCGTTGAGACGGGACTGGGAGATACGCAGTATTTT. It yields the protein CSVETGLGDTQYF.

J is TRBJ1-4 and V is TRBV9; D possibly corresponds to TRBD1 (6 bases). Germline loops: CDR1 SGDLS, CDR2 YYNGEE. The CDR3 spans 14 residues. V lost 3 bases and J 7 bases, leaving 13 bases between the germline ends. This CDR3 is CASSEDRPGEKLFF. Written as DNA, the CDR3 is TGTGCCAGCAGCGAAGACAGGCCGGGTGAAAAACTGTTTTTT.

The chain is built from TRBV5-1 and TRBJ1-2; perhaps TRBD1 as D (5 bases). V was pared by 0 bases and J by 5 bases, with 14 bases between. The CDR3 extends over 15 amino acids. Per the germline V gene, CDR1 is SGHRS and CDR2 is YFSETQ. The CDR3 DNA reads TGCGCCAGCAGCTTGGGGGGGACTACCGATTATGGCTACACCTTC. It codes for CASSLGGTTDYGYTF.

V is TRBV7-9 and J is TRBJ2-1, with 8 positions matching TRBD1. Germline CDR1 and CDR2: SEHNR and FQNEAQ (reference sequence). The CDR3 covers 16 residues. Unmatched junction bases numbered 14, after V lost 5 bases and J lost 8 bases. The CDR3 DNA reads TGTGCCAGCAGCCCCCCCGGGACAGGTGACGGCGATGAGCAGTTCTTC. This encodes CASSPPGTGDGDEQFF.

The chain couples TRBV5-1 to TRBJ2-1, with TRBD2 as a possible D gene (6 bases). The CDR3 runs to 14 residues. Trimming left V 4 bases short and J 5 bases short, with 13 bases between. Germline V gives CDR1 SGHRS, CDR2 YFSETQ. The CDR3 sequence is CASSPWAGNNEQFF. CDR3 in DNA: TGCGCCAGCAGCCCATGGGCGGGGAACAATGAGCAGTTCTTC.